A single TCR beta chain is shown here with its context. Its target is not known. V lost 4 bases and J lost 3; bases outside the gene matches: 3. Germline CDR1 reads KGHSH; CDR2 reads LQKENI. CDR3 length: 15 amino acids. The entry originates in a study of shared clonotypes between healthy human individuals. Profiling relied on immunoSEQ multiplex PCR, and the TCRdb table lists in-frame clones only, not all of them. The sample yields some 580,000 clones, around 97% seen once. Healthy HIV-negative adults with no recent acute infections or vaccinations were recruited as donors. CD45RA-negative memory and CD45RA+ naive subsets were split from the CD4+ cells. Whole-study findings and limits: The donor pool, a small one, limited the genetic and exposure-history diversity represented. With several donors compared, 4% to 5.5% of naive CD4 clonotypes were shared.

This clonotype was obtained from a woman in her twenties or thirties in good health. J is TRBJ2-2 and V is TRBV18; 9 nucleotides line up with TRBD2. Source material: naive CD4+ T cells sorted from blood. Subset described: CD45RA+ positively selected. The chain's CDR3 is CASSRREGHTGELFF. The CDR3 nucleotides read TGTGCCAGCTCACGGCGGGAGGGGCACACCGGGGAGCTGTTTTTT.